The clone carrying this T cell receptor (beta chain) turned up a few times. Its antigen is currently unknown. The CDR3 is cut off 3 residues early in the read; its end comes from the germline J gene. These data belong to a study of T cell clonality in common variable immunodeficiency. Sequencing input was equivalent genomic DNA from CVID and controls. Sequencing was performed with immunoSEQ multiplex PCR; in TCRdb, only in-frame clones are kept and a portion is missing. The sample contains 9,500 to 15,000 clones, none occurring once; approximately 7.7% lies in the top ten. Study observations and caveats: In common variable immunodeficiency, TCR beta chains reportedly carried fewer deletions and N-nucleotide insertions.

Looked up from germline, CDR1 is LNHDA and CDR2 is SQIVND (reference sequence). This CDR3 is 14 amino acids long. Trimming stripped 4 bases from V and 4 bases from J, with 10 bases between. Patients and controls were mostly of Caucasian heritage. The rearrangement uses TRBV19 and TRBJ1-4; D unclear. This clonotype originated in a human donor with common variable immunodeficiency. Sample: peripheral blood mononuclear cells. CDR3 bases read: TGTGCCAGTAGTACGCGCATAAGTAATGAAAAA. Translated: CASSTRISNEK. The whole CDR3 sequence reads CASSTRISNEKLFF.